The TCR delta chain under discussion was sequenced for a study of γδ T cells in repeated Plasmodium falciparum infection. Overall study: Donors were malaria-exposed Malian children or age- and gender-matched Australian children. The study, taken as a whole, reports: Vdelta2-negative gammadelta repertoires appeared less diverse and less shared in Malian than Australian children.

Concerning this clone: Its cognate antigen is unknown. TCRdb records a much larger clone's protein for this DNA, with a difference at residue 3 that likely arises from a read error; the protein given is the translation of the DNA.

Gammadelta T cells were flow-sorted from PBMC into Vgamma9/Vdelta2+ and Vdelta2-negative populations for bulk analysis. Both TRG and TRD chains were sequenced from each sorted sample. TCRdb reprocessed the multiplex PCR reads through CATT. The sample shows some 50,000 delta-chain clones, less than 2% of them seen only once. In germline, CDR1 is TSWWSYY, CDR2 QGS. CDR3 length: 19 residues. The sequenced sample consisted of gamma-delta T cells from blood. The chain recombines TRDV1 with TRDJ1; TRDD3 matches at 7 bases. Because TCRdb records no J gene, it was assigned here through a match of the DNA to germline. The receptor comes from a pool of human donors (malaria-infected and uninfected, not separated). CDR3 protein: CAFGEPSSLGVHHTDKLIF. The CDR3 DNA reads as TGTGCTTTTGGGGAGCCTAGTAGTCTGGGGGTCCACCACACCGATAAACTCATCTTT.